A single sample gave rise to the 20 T cell receptor beta chains below, sequenced in a study of shared clonotypes between healthy human individuals. The method was immunoSEQ multiplex PCR; TCRdb's version includes in-frame clones alone and lacks a portion of them. The table has hundreds of thousands of clones, over 60% seen once. The source material was PBMCs. The receptors originated from a woman in her thirties or forties in good health. Some clones in this sample may be carry-over from other donors' samples.

The chain couples TRBV19 to TRBJ2-7; D unresolved. Looked up from germline, CDR1 is LNHDA and CDR2 is SQIVND (reference sequence). With 7 bases removed from V and 7 bases from J, the gap between germline ends came to 20 bases. This CDR3 contains 14 residues. The CDR3 sequence: CASTSGRYMTEQYF. In DNA, the CDR3 is TGTGCCAGTACTAGTGGACGTTATATGACGGAGCAGTACTTC.

This chain joins TRBV2 and TRBJ1-2; 9 bases are a match to TRBD1. The CDR3 totals 14 residues. V gave up 1 base and J gave up 4 bases; unmatched junction bases: 1. Looked up from germline, CDR1 is SNHLY and CDR2 is FYNNEI. The CDR3: CASSEDRGLYGYTF. In DNA form, the CDR3 reads TGTGCCAGCAGTGAAGACAGGGGGCTCTATGGCTACACCTTC.

The chain has TRBV29-1 and TRBJ1-1, with D unclear. CDR1 is SQVTM, CDR2 ANQGSEA, per germline. Trimming took 5 bases from V and 0 from J, leaving 10 bases between them. The CDR3 covers 13 residues. The CDR3 reads CSVRAEMNTEAFF. The CDR3 DNA is TGCAGCGTTCGGGCAGAGATGAACACTGAAGCTTTCTTT.

For this clone: With only one base between it and a far larger clone, this is likely a read error. V and J are TRBV19 and TRBJ1-3, with 12 bases matching TRBD1. The CDR3 is 14 residues long. The germline V gene encodes CDR1 LNHDA and CDR2 SQIVND (reference sequence). CDR3 DNA sequence: TGTGCCAGTAGTACGGGACAGGGGGCCGGGGAGCTGTCTTTT. This encodes CASSTGQGAGELSF.

The chain joins TRBV28 to TRBJ1-6; D is possibly TRBD1 (6 bases). The CDR3 length is 16 residues. The germline V gene has CDR1 MDHEN and CDR2 SYDVKM. Trimming cost V 6 bases and J 9 bases, with 21 bases left between them. The CDR3 is CASSPTGARLRSPLHF. For the CDR3, the DNA is TGTGCCAGCAGCCCTACGGGGGCGAGGTTACGTTCACCCCTCCACTTT.

The chain employs TRBV11-2 and TRBJ2-2; D remains unclear. The CDR3 covers 14 residues. Trimming pared 5 bases from V and 1 base from J, leaving 8 bases between. The germline CDR1 and CDR2 sequences are SGHAT and FQNNGV. The CDR3 DNA reads TGTGCCAGCAGCCCGGACGGGAACACCGGGGAGCTGTTTTTT. Encoded protein: CASSPDGNTGELFF.

This sequence joins TRBV28 and TRBJ1-2; D ambiguous. The ends were cut back, 10 bases at V and 3 bases at J, with 15 bases in the middle. Germline V lookup: CDR1 MDHEN, CDR2 SYDVKM. The CDR3 sequence is 13 residues long. The DNA for the CDR3 is TGTGCCACCCGGGGATTCGGGGACTATGGCTACACCTTC. Residues: CATRGFGDYGYTF.

Only a few counts were recorded for this clone. The rearrangement joins TRBV5-1 to TRBJ2-3, with 11 positions matching TRBD2. Germline CDR1 and CDR2: SGHRS and YFSETQ. With 1 base clipped from V and 1 base from J, the junction kept 2 bases outside the gene matches. The CDR3 length is 16 residues. Here the CDR3 reads CASSLLLAGGTDTQYF. The CDR3 bases are TGCGCCAGCAGCTTGTTACTAGCGGGGGGCACAGATACGCAGTATTTT. The whole variable domain, remainder taken from reference TRBV5-1 and TRBJ2-3, is KAGVTQTPRYLIKTRGQQVTLSCSPISGHRSVSWYQQTPGQGLQFLFEYFSETQRNKGNFPGRFSGRQFSNSRSEMNVSTLELGDSALYLCASSLLLAGGTDTQYFGPGTRLTVL.

This clone has ten or more counts. J is TRBJ1-1 and V is TRBV30, with a tentative D call TRBD1 (5 bases). V lost 3 bases and J lost 8, with 19 bases in between. The CDR3 totals 14 residues. Looked up from germline, CDR1 is GTSNPN and CDR2 is SVGIG (reference sequence). The CDR3 protein is CAWSFRDRDLEAFF. The CDR3 coding sequence is TGTGCCTGGAGCTTTCGGGACCGTGACTTAGAAGCTTTCTTT. The entire variable domain, with the rest obtained from reference TRBV30 and TRBJ1-1, is as follows: SQTIHQWPATLVQPVGSPLSLECTVEGTSNPNLYWYRQAAGRGLQLLFYSVGIGQISSEVPQNLSASRPQDRQFILSSKKLLLSDSGFYLCAWSFRDRDLEAFFGQGTRLTVV.

The chain combines TRBV2 with TRBJ1-2; D remains unclear. CDR1 SNHLY and CDR2 FYNNEI come from the germline V gene. The CDR3 covers 12 residues. Trimming took off 0 bases at V and 5 bases at J, with 4 bases between the two ends. The CDR3 region is CASSEARYGYTF. CDR3 in DNA: TGTGCCAGCAGTGAAGCGCGGTATGGCTACACCTTC.

This clone turned up a few times. The gene calls are TRBV2 and TRBJ1-2; 7 positions match TRBD1. This CDR3 spans 12 amino acids. Germline V gives CDR1 SNHLY, CDR2 FYNNEI. Trimming took 8 bases from V and 3 from J; bases not matched to a gene: 3. The CDR3, as DNA: TGTGCCAGCCACAGGGGCGACTATGGCTACACCTTC. It codes for CASHRGDYGYTF.

This clone appeared a few times. This chain uses TRBV30 with TRBJ1-1; 7 bases agree with TRBD1. The CDR3 runs to 12 residues. The germline V gene has CDR1 GTSNPN and CDR2 SVGIG (reference sequence). V lost 2 bases to trimming and J lost 6 bases; unmatched junction nucleotides: 3. This CDR3 reads CAWSRTGPEAFF. Written as DNA, the CDR3 is TGTGCCTGGAGTAGGACAGGCCCTGAAGCTTTCTTT.

J is TRBJ1-4 and V is TRBV7-9, with D possibly matching TRBD1 (6 bases). Germline CDR1 reads SEHNR; CDR2 reads FQNEAQ (reference sequence). The CDR3 sequence is 18 residues long. Trimming left V 2 bases short and J 1 base short, with 17 bases between. CDR3 sequence reads: CASSLLVGGAGTNEKLFF. For the CDR3, the DNA is TGTGCCAGCAGCTTATTGGTTGGGGGCGCGGGAACTAATGAAAAACTGTTTTTT.

As DNA, the CDR3 is TGTGCCAGCAGCTTGGTTGGGACACCTCTGAACACCGGGGAGCTGTTTTTT. It specifies CASSLVGTPLNTGELFF. This rearrangement joins TRBV5-8 to TRBJ2-2; tentative D call: TRBD1 (6 bases). Germline V CDR1 and CDR2: SGHTS, YDEGEE. Deletions cut 0 bases from V and 1 base from J, with 13 bases between. This CDR3 contains 17 residues.

The V and J genes are TRBV5-3 and TRBJ2-5; 7 nucleotides match TRBD1. TRBV5-3 is an ORF; its function is uncertain. V lost 4 bases, J lost 1 base, and 7 bases stayed unmatched. CDR3 length equals 15 residues. CDR3 sequence: CARSGETGPQETQYF. The CDR3 coding sequence is TGTGCCAGAAGCGGCGAGACAGGGCCCCAAGAGACCCAGTACTTC.

This chain uses TRBV7-3 with TRBJ2-1, with TRBD2 matching 10 bases. This CDR3 is 15 amino acids long. V lost 5 bases and J lost 4; bases outside the gene matches: 5. Germline CDR1 reads SGHTA; CDR2 reads FQGTGA. CDR3 loop: CASSLTSGNYNEQFF. In DNA form, the CDR3 reads TGTGCCAGCAGCCTCACTAGCGGGAATTACAATGAGCAGTTCTTC.

The chain uses TRBV19 and TRBJ2-7, with 9 bases fitting TRBD1. The CDR3 spans 15 residues. Losses at the gene ends were 4 bases for V and 2 bases for J; bases not matched to a gene: 6. From germline, CDR1 is LNHDA and CDR2 SQIVND (reference sequence). CDR3 in amino acids: CASSTTGTGPYEQYF. CDR3 sequence (DNA): TGTGCCAGTAGTACCACCGGGACAGGGCCCTACGAGCAGTACTTC.

This clone was picked up a small number of times. The chain recombines TRBV27 with TRBJ1-1; unclear D gene. Deletions cut 10 bases from V and 4 bases from J, with 22 bases between. The CDR3 covers 15 residues. Germline V gene data show CDR1 as MNHEY and CDR2 as SMNVEV (reference sequence). CDR3 nucleotides: TGTGCCACCCGCGGCCAGTACCTAACGGGCACTGAAGCTTTCTTT. Its protein product is CATRGQYLTGTEAFF.

This clone was seen a single time. The chain joins TRBV2 to TRBJ2-2; D is possibly TRBD1 (6 bases). The germline V and J ends were trimmed by 4 bases and 4 bases, with 10 bases remaining between them. This CDR3 has 14 residues. Germline values: CDR1 SNHLY, CDR2 FYNNEI. CDR3 nucleotides: TGTGCCAGCAGTGCGGACAGTTTCACCGGGGAGCTGTTTTTT. Translation: CASSADSFTGELFF.

The V gene is TRBV18, the J gene TRBJ2-5; perhaps TRBD2 as D (6 bases). The better agreement between TRBJ2-7 and the DNA end casts doubt on the J call. The CDR3 contains 14 residues. CDR1 KGHSH and CDR2 LQKENI come from the germline V gene. CDR3 in DNA: TGTGCCAGCTCACCCGCGGGGCGCGTCTACGAGCAGTACTTC. Translation: CASSPAGRVYEQYF.